What follows are 10 T cell receptor beta chains derived from one specimen sequenced in a study of spatial heterogeneity in lung cancer. TCRdb re-derived calls from the 5' RACE reads in MiXCR, one entry per CDR3 protein. The table shows about 13,000 distinct CDR3 sequences, with more than 5.5% occurring only once. Specified time point: sample taken at primary tumor resection. Their recognized antigens are unknown. Findings and caveats of the study: Tumor mutation count correlated with how many alpha and beta TCRs expanded intratumorally.

The material was lung tumor tissue, obtained at surgery. The receptors come from a female donor with early-stage non-small cell lung cancer.

This clonotype was picked up many times. The V call is TRBV28, the J call TRBJ2-1; 12 nucleotides line up with TRBD2. V trimming: 3 bases; J trimming: 4 bases; junction bases outside the gene matches: 4. CDR3 length: 16 residues. Germline values: CDR1 MDHEN, CDR2 SYDVKM. CDR3 nucleotides: TGTGCCAGCAGTTTCCTAGCGGGGGGGCTTTACAATGAGCAGTTCTTC. Protein product: CASSFLAGGLYNEQFF.

This clonotype was counted ten times or more. The CDR3 region is CASSFSSSYEQYF. DNA for the CDR3: TGTGCCAGCAGTTTCAGTTCCTCCTACGAGCAGTACTTC. The rearrangement uses TRBV12-3 or TRBV12-4 and TRBJ2-7; D ambiguous. V was shortened by 3 bases and J by 0 bases, with 6 bases between the two germline ends. This CDR3 contains 13 residues.

The V and J genes are TRBV28 and TRBJ1-5, with D unclear. This CDR3 is 14 amino acids long. Between the trimmed V and J ends, which lost 3 bases and 3 bases, there was a span of 9 bases. Looked up from germline, CDR1 is MDHEN and CDR2 is SYDVKM. CDR3 loop: CASSLDSFNQPQHF. DNA of the CDR3: TGTGCCAGCAGTTTGGACTCATTCAATCAGCCCCAGCATTTT.

In its sample, this clonotype was seen many times. J is TRBJ2-3 and V is TRBV18; D gene unclear. The germline V gene has CDR1 KGHSH and CDR2 LQKENI. The CDR3 loop spans 14 amino acids. Trimming stripped 5 bases from V and 4 bases from J, with 13 bases between. In nucleotides, the CDR3 is TGTGCCAGCTCATCCTGGACGCTGGCAGATACGCAGTATTTT. Translated, it gives CASSSWTLADTQYF.

This clonotype was counted ten times or more. V usage is TRBV4-2 and J usage is TRBJ1-1, with D hard to call. V dropped 1 base and J dropped 11 bases, with 14 bases sitting between them. From germline, CDR1 is LGHNA and CDR2 YNFKEQ. The CDR3 has 13 amino acids. CDR3 nucleotides: TGTGCCAGCAGCCAAGCGTTGGGTTTGGGGGCTTTCTTT. Translated, it gives CASSQALGLGAFF.

This clonotype was observed at least ten times. The J gene is TRBJ1-4, the V gene TRBV15, with D possibly matching TRBD1 (5 bases). The CDR3 extends over 16 amino acids. Looked up from germline, CDR1 is LNHNV and CDR2 is YYDKDF (reference sequence). V lost 0 bases and J 7 bases, leaving 15 bases between the germline ends. CDR3 in DNA: TGTGCCACCAGCAGAGATCCCTACTCCGGGGGTGAAAAACTGTTTTTT. Its translation: CATSRDPYSGGEKLFF.

This clonotype was detected many times. This CDR3 is CASTSHHGRNTIYF. The CDR3 DNA follows: TGTGCCAGCACCAGTCATCACGGGCGGAACACCATATATTTT. The V and J genes are TRBV21-1 and TRBJ1-3; no check of the table's D call, TRBD1, against the DNA was made. TRBV21-1 is a listed pseudogene. This CDR3 has 14 amino acids.

This clonotype was seen repeatedly, ten times or more. The rearrangement links TRBV6-2 or TRBV6-3 to TRBJ1-1; D call uncertain. The CDR3 consists of 14 residues. Germline V gives CDR1 MNHEY, CDR2 SVGEGT. Trimming cost V 0 bases and J 7 bases, with 12 bases left between them. The CDR3 DNA reads TGTGCCAGCAGTTACTCGAGACGGCGGAATGAAGCTTTCTTT. It encodes CASSYSRRRNEAFF.

This clonotype was counted many times. The genes are TRBV9 and TRBJ2-1; 9 bases match TRBD1. The CDR3 spans 14 residues. Germline trimming cut 4 bases from V and 5 bases from J; bases unmatched to any gene: 4. CDR1 is SGDLS and CDR2 is YYNGEE in the germline V gene. The DNA for the CDR3 is TGTGCCAGCAGCCCAACAGGGGGCCACAATGAGCAGTTCTTC. It yields the protein CASSPTGGHNEQFF.

This clonotype was seen ten or more times. This chain links TRBV6-1 with TRBJ1-1; D not resolved. Trimming stripped 6 bases from V and 0 bases from J, with 8 bases between. The CDR3 covers 13 residues. In germline, CDR1 is MNHNS, CDR2 SASEGT. The CDR3: CASRTTMNTEAFF. CDR3 bases: TGTGCCAGCAGGACAACCATGAACACTGAAGCTTTCTTT.